These T cell receptor beta chains were read from a single sample in a study of OX40 agonist ivuxolimab in advanced cancers. The protocol was immunoSEQ multiplex PCR, while the TCRdb copy is restricted to in-frame clones and leaves out a portion. This table has over 45,000 clones, about 93% appearing once. This specimen was CD4+ or CD8+ T cells sorted from blood, taken in a trial of the OX40 agonist ivuxolimab. The receptors were sampled from an adult with an advanced solid tumor such as melanoma, head and neck, liver or kidney cancer. CDR3s include the opening cysteine and the closing phenylalanine or tryptophan. Expanded clones are given a class, and other clones once, few, many or no size at all.

- 15 TRBV6-5 CASSPIAGGPYEQYF
- 15 TRBV19 CASSIGAQRGSEQFF
once 14 TRBV5-6 CASSLVPALTEAFF
- 12 TRBV5-6 CASSRGAQPQHF
- 11 TRBV29-1 CSVGGGTEAFF
- 16 TRBV28 CASSLLRTGYYQPQHF
once 17 TRBV27 CASSVGLAGGLYNEQFF
once 16 TRBV27 CASRPLPSQGLYGYTF
- 12 TRBV28 CASLGRIGGYTF
- 14 TRBV7-9 CASSFLDRAGEQYF
- 17 TRBV19 CASSMSFWRVGTGELFF
- 13 TRBV6-5 CASSLGSQETQYF
- 16 TRBV2 CASSEAGAGANREQFF
- 15 TRBV7-9 CASSLSARVTGELFF
- 16 TRBV4-3 CASSQDPFDTYNEQFF
- 14 TRBV4-2 CASSQVSGRSEQYF
once 14 TRBV5-4 CASRTRGLNTEAFF
- 16 TRBV6-5 CASSYIWTSRYNEQFF
- 15 TRBV15 CATSLGQGVNQPQHF
- 19 TRBV29-1 CSVAQERLAGGPYDYEQYF
- 16 TRBV19 CASSILMTRGGETQYF
- 17 TRBV11-2 CASSVSGWGGSTDTQYF
- 17 TRBV27 CASTRYTYIDSYNEQFF
- 11 TRBV27 CASSQGPEQFF
few 15 TRBV4-3 CASSQNFRDNHEQYF
- 14 TRBV7-9 CASRQGRWGNEQFF
once 17 TRBV5-5 CASSSTLGQFFGYEQYF
- 16 TRBV5-8 CASSLHRDRGRNEQYF
- 15 TRBV6-1 CASSELSGSTDTQYF
- 15 TRBV19 CASSIVILAYHEQFF
- 15 TRBV10-3 CAISAREGGTDTQYF
- 16 TRBV9 CASSVGGGHSTDTQYF
- 11 TRBV6-6 CASSSTTGEYF
- 20 TRBV9 CASSVGLGRPGEEGLGEQFF
- 16 TRBV9 CASTPVVGGGRTEAFF
- 12 TRBV28 CASSGITDTQYF
once 16 TRBV11-2 CASSFSAGEMYYEQYF
once 15 TRBV7-9 CASSYWGTGAGELFF
- 15 TRBV9 CASSVASDRGNIQYF
- 20 TRBV7-7 CASSDSPFRAGLNSGNTIYF
- 13 TRBV29-1 CSVEWTGGSGYTF
once 16 TRBV5-4 CASSLAGFIPGYEQYF
- 11 TRBV5-1 CASSSTGGAFF
- 12 TRBV6-6 CASSTRTKEQFF
- 20 TRBV19 CASSTRTVLAGGITTDTQYF
- 15 TRBV7-3 CASSLTGGSSDEQYF
medium-sized 11 TRBV7-2 CASSTYYEQYF